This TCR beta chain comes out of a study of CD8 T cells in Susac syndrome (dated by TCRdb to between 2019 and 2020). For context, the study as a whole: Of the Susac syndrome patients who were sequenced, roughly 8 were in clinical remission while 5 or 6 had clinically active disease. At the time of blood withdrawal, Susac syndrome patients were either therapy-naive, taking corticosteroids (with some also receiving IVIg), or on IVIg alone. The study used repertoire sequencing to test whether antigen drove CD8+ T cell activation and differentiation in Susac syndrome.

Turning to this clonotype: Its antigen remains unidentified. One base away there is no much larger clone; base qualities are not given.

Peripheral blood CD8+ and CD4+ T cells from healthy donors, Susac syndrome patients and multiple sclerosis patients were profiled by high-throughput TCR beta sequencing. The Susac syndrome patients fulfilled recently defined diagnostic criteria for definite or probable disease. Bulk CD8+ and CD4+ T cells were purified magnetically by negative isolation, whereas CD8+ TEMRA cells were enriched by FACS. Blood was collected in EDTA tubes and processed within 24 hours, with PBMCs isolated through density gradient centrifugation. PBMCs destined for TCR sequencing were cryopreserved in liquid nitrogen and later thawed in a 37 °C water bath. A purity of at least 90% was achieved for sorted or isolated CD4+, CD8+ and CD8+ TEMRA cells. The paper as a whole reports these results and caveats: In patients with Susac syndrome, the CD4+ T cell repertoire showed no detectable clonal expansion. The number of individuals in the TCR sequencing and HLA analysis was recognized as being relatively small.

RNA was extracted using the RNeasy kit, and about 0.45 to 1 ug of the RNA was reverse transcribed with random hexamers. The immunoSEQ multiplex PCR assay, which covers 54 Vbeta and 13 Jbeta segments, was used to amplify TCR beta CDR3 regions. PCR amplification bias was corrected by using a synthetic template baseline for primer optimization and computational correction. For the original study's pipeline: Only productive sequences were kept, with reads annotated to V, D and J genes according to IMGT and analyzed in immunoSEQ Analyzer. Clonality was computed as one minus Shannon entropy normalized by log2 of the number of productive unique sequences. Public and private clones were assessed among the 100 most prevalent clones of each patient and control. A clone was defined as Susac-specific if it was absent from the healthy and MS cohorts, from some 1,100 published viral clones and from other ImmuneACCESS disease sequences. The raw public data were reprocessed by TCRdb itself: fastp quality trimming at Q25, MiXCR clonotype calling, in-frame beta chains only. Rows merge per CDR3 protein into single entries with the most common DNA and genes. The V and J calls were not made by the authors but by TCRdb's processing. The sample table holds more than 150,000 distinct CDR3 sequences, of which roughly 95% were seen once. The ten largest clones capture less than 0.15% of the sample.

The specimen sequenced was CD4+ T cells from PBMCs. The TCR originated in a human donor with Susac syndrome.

The nucleotide sequence is given as TGCAGTGCTTCTAATTCGGGGAGAACTAACTATGGCTACACCTTC. Its amino acids are CSASNSGRTNYGYTF. The rearrangement combines TRBV20-1 with TRBJ1-2; the D gene cannot be named for sure. V and J lose 5 bases and 0 bases, and a span of 16 bases separates them. CDR1 DFQATT and CDR2 SNEGSKA were looked up in the germline V gene (reference sequence). Taken from cysteine to phenylalanine, the CDR3 has 15 residues. Only the CDR3 part of the read is kept: 45 bases, read in frame from the first base.